A selection of T cell receptor beta chains follows, all from one sample in a study of T cell responses to AZD1222 COVID-19 vaccine. Profiling relied on immunoSEQ multiplex PCR, and the TCRdb table lists in-frame clones only, not all of them. The profile shows about 100,000 clones, around 90% of them singletons. Source: peripheral blood, taken on day 0 of AZD1222 vaccination. These receptors were taken from an adult in good health. Both conserved end residues are part of each CDR3. D genes are given only for firm matches. Only some rows state a clone size, as once, few, many or a class for expanded clones.

>NA|TRBV16|TRBJ2-5|NA
CASSQSSKGRETQYF
TGTGCCAGCAGCCAATCGTCGAAGGGCCGGGAGACCCAGTACTTC
>NA|TRBV28|TRBJ1-3|NA
CASSLSSGNTIYF
TGTGCCAGCAGTTTATCTTCTGGAAACACCATATATTTT
>NA|TRBV9|TRBJ1-6|NA
CASSVASNSYNSPLHF
TGTGCCAGCAGCGTCGCAAGCAACTCCTATAATTCACCCCTCCACTTT
>NA|TRBV28|TRBJ2-7|NA
CASTSLGTLYEQYF
TGTGCCAGCACCTCACTCGGGACACTATACGAGCAGTACTTC
>NA|TRBV4-1|TRBJ2-2|NA
CASSPQYTGELFF
TGCGCCAGCAGCCCCCAGTACACCGGGGAGCTGTTTTTT
>TRBD2|TRBV9|TRBJ2-1|NA
CASSLGLAALGDEQFF
TGTGCCAGCAGCTTAGGACTAGCGGCCCTTGGCGATGAGCAGTTCTTC
>TRBD2|TRBV29-1|TRBJ2-3|NA
CSVGFGTSGPDTQYF
TGCAGCGTTGGGTTCGGGACTAGCGGCCCAGATACGCAGTATTTT
>NA|TRBV11-2|TRBJ2-5|NA
CASSFLQGIGETQYF
TGTGCCAGCAGCTTTCTCCAGGGAATCGGGGAGACCCAGTACTTC
>NA|TRBV20-1|TRBJ2-3|NA
CSASGQTDTQYF
TGCAGTGCTAGTGGACAGACAGATACGCAGTATTTT
>NA|TRBV29-1|TRBJ2-7|NA
CSVAPRRSYEQYF
TGCAGCGTTGCCCCCAGGAGATCCTACGAGCAGTACTTC
>TRBD2|TRBV6-1|TRBJ2-5|NA
CASSERLAGGTNRYF
TGTGCCAGCAGTGAGCGCCTAGCGGGAGGGACAAATAGGTACTTC
>NA|TRBV3-1/TRBV3-2|TRBJ1-3|NA
CASSHLTGSSGNTIYF
TGTGCCAGCAGCCACCTTACAGGGAGCTCTGGAAACACCATATATTTT
>NA|TRBV3-1/TRBV3-2|TRBJ2-1|NA
CASSHTGTGYNEQFF
TGTGCCAGCAGCCACACCGGGACTGGCTACAATGAGCAGTTCTTC
>TRBD2|TRBV5-1|TRBJ2-7|NA
CASSPGTRYEQYF
TGCGCCAGCAGCCCCGGGACTAGGTACGAGCAGTACTTC
>NA|TRBV15|TRBJ2-7|NA
CATSTGPGHIPQQYF
TGTGCCACCAGCACGGGCCCGGGACACATCCCCCAGCAGTACTTC
>NA|TRBV28|TRBJ2-5|NA
CASSLEVIETQYF
TGTGCCAGCAGTTTAGAGGTGATAGAGACCCAGTACTTC
>TRBD2|TRBV29-1|TRBJ2-3|NA
CSVETSGRAAWDTQYF
TGCAGCGTTGAAACTAGCGGGAGGGCCGCGTGGGATACGCAGTATTTT
>TRBD2|TRBV5-6|TRBJ2-2|NA
CASSPSAAGGTGELFF
TGTGCCAGCAGCCCTTCGGCGGCGGGAGGCACCGGGGAGCTGTTTTTT
>NA|TRBV14|TRBJ1-2|NA
CASSQVWGGFDYGYTF
TGTGCCAGCAGCCAAGTATGGGGGGGCTTCGACTATGGCTACACCTTC
>NA|TRBV12-3/TRBV12-4|TRBJ2-3|NA
CASSRWTDTQYF
TGTGCCAGCAGTCGATGGACAGATACGCAGTATTTT
>TRBD2|TRBV10-3|TRBJ2-7|NA
CAISGTRTSEHYEQYF
TGTGCCATCAGTGGGACTAGGACTAGCGAGCATTACGAGCAGTACTTC
>NA|TRBV19|TRBJ2-7|NA
CASRRVAVSYEQYF
TGTGCCAGTCGGCGTGTAGCAGTTTCCTACGAGCAGTACTTC
>TRBD1|TRBV12-5|TRBJ2-1|NA
CASGSGQGGGNEQFF
TGTGCTAGTGGTTCCGGACAGGGGGGTGGCAATGAGCAGTTCTTC
>NA|TRBV28|TRBJ1-5|NA
CASSSFQPQHF
TGTGCCAGCAGTTCGTTTCAGCCCCAGCATTTT
>TRBD1|TRBV27|TRBJ1-2|few
CASSTGVSGYTF
TGTGCCAGCAGTACAGGGGTGAGCGGCTACACCTTC
>TRBD2|TRBV10-2|TRBJ2-1|NA
CASVIAGEGYNEQFF
TGCGCCAGCGTTATAGCGGGAGAAGGTTACAATGAGCAGTTCTTC
>TRBD1|TRBV7-2|TRBJ1-2|medium-sized
CASSPPSQGAGGNYGYTF
TGTGCCAGCAGCCCGCCGAGTCAGGGGGCAGGAGGGAACTATGGCTACACCTTC
>NA|TRBV6-5|TRBJ2-7|once
CASSYSPTIYEQYF
TGTGCCAGCAGTTACTCGCCCACAATCTACGAGCAGTACTTC
>TRBD1|TRBV6-6|TRBJ1-3|NA
CASSPTATGTFGNTIYF
TGTGCCAGCAGTCCAACAGCGACAGGGACTTTTGGAAACACCATATATTTT
>NA|TRBV30|TRBJ2-5|NA
CAWSLAQETQYF
TGTGCCTGGAGCCTAGCCCAAGAGACCCAGTACTTC
>TRBD1|TRBV10-1|TRBJ2-1|NA
CASSLGQEGNEQFF
TGCGCCAGCAGTTTGGGACAGGAGGGGAATGAGCAGTTCTTC
>NA|TRBV9|TRBJ1-5|NA
CASSVGDRFNQPQHF
TGTGCCAGCAGCGTAGGAGACAGGTTCAATCAGCCCCAGCATTTT
>NA|TRBV30|TRBJ2-2|NA
CAWTRGLTGELFF
TGTGCCTGGACGCGAGGTCTCACCGGGGAGCTGTTTTTT
>NA|TRBV28|TRBJ1-2|once
CASSAPTGYTF
TGTGCCAGCAGTGCCCCAACCGGCTACACCTTC
>TRBD1|TRBV19|TRBJ2-7|NA
CASSTRTGVVEQYF
TGTGCCAGTAGTACTAGGACAGGGGTGGTCGAGCAGTACTTC
>NA|TRBV15|TRBJ2-5|NA
CATSTDGLETQYF
TGTGCCACCAGTACGGACGGATTAGAGACCCAGTACTTC
>NA|TRBV3-1/TRBV3-2|TRBJ2-7|NA
CASSPPAGTYEQYF
TGTGCCAGCAGCCCCCCCGCCGGAACCTACGAGCAGTACTTC
>NA|TRBV7-3|TRBJ2-5|NA
CASSPGSWEETQYF
TGTGCCAGCAGCCCGGGATCATGGGAAGAGACCCAGTACTTC
>TRBD2|TRBV6-4|TRBJ2-1|NA
CASSDGTSSYNEQFF
TGTGCCAGCAGTGACGGGACTAGCTCCTACAATGAGCAGTTCTTC
>NA|TRBV9|TRBJ2-3|NA
CASSVSTDTQYF
TGTGCCAGCAGCGTTAGCACAGATACGCAGTATTTT
>TRBD2|TRBV14|TRBJ2-7|once
CASSAQGLAGYEQYF
TGTGCCAGCAGCGCCCAGGGACTAGCGGGTTACGAGCAGTACTTC
>TRBD1|TRBV6-5|TRBJ2-7|NA
CASSSPGQGSYEQYF
TGTGCCAGCAGCTCCCCGGGACAGGGCTCCTACGAGCAGTACTTC
>TRBD1|TRBV29-1|TRBJ2-3|NA
CSVQTGAQDTQYF
TGCAGCGTGCAAACAGGGGCCCAAGATACGCAGTATTTT
>NA|TRBV15|TRBJ2-7|NA
CATSSKPLEQYF
TGTGCCACCAGCAGTAAGCCACTCGAGCAGTACTTC
>NA|TRBV28|TRBJ2-6|once
CASSRTGAQSSGANVLTF
TGTGCCAGCAGTCGGACCGGGGCACAATCGTCTGGGGCCAACGTCCTGACTTTC
>NA|TRBV27|TRBJ2-1|NA
CAIRDPFNEQFF
TGTGCCATCCGGGACCCCTTCAATGAGCAGTTCTTC
>TRBD1|TRBV3-1/TRBV3-2|TRBJ1-1|NA
CASRVHDRENTEAFF
TGTGCCAGCAGGGTTCACGACAGGGAAAACACTGAAGCTTTCTTT
>NA|TRBV30|TRBJ2-3|NA
CAWSVGSSTDTQYF
TGTGCCTGGAGTGTCGGCAGTAGCACAGATACGCAGTATTTT
>NA|TRBV19|TRBJ2-4|NA
CASRDSLLQYF
TGTGCCAGTAGGGACAGTCTCCTTCAGTACTTC
>NA|TRBV28|TRBJ1-5|NA
CATDPNRGQPQHF
TGTGCCACCGACCCTAACAGAGGTCAGCCCCAGCATTTT